This T cell receptor (beta chain) emerged from a study of T cells in Graves' hyperthyroidism and ophthalmopathy. This clonotype was picked up many times. Antigen unknown. Amplified TCR beta CDR3 regions came from RNA transcripts. An initial round of RT-PCR targeting the TCR CDR3 relied on the HTBI primer set. TCRdb re-derived calls from the multiplex PCR reads in MiXCR, one entry per CDR3 protein. The sample comprises 490,000 or so distinct CDR3 sequences, 20% of which are singletons, and 47% rests with the top ten. Study-wide results and limits: Before onset, by a median of about seven months, the model predicted ophthalmopathy.

CDR3 length: 18 residues. Germline V gene data show CDR1 as SNHLY and CDR2 as FYNNEI. V was cut by 0 bases and J by 5 bases, with 17 bases left in between. This receptor was taken from a man in his forties or fifties with Graves' ophthalmopathy. The sample was blood. This chain joins TRBV2 and TRBJ1-6; D perhaps matches TRBD1 (6 bases). As DNA, the CDR3 is TGTGCCAGCAGTGAAGCGATGGTACAGGGAAGAGATAATTCACCCCTCCACTTT. Translation: CASSEAMVQGRDNSPLHF.